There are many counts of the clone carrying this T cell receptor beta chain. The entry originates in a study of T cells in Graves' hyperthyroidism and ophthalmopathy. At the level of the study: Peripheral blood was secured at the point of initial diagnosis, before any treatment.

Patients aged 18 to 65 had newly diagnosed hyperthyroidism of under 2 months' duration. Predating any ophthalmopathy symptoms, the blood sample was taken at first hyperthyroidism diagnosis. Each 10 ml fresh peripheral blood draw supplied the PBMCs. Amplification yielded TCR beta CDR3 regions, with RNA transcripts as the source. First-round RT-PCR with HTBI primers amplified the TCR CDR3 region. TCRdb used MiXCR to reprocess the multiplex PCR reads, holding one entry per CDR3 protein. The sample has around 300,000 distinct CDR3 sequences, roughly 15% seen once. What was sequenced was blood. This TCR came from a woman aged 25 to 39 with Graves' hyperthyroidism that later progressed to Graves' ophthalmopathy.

In nucleotides, the CDR3 is TGCGCCACCGGGCAGGACACAAACCGGGAGACCCAGTACTTC. Its translation is CATGQDTNRETQYF. This sequence joins TRBV5-1 and TRBJ2-5, with a tentative D call TRBD1 (5 bases). Per germline, CDR1 SGHRS and CDR2 YFSETQ. The CDR3 has 14 amino acids. Deletions cut 9 bases from V and 5 bases from J, with 20 bases between.